A selection of T cell receptor beta chains follows, all from one sample in a study of graft-versus-host responses after intestinal transplantation. This table comes from immunoSEQ multiplex PCR, and its TCRdb copy is limited to in-frame clones, with some not included. This sample has tens of thousands of clones, with roughly 94% found just once. The specimen comprised PBMCs, sampled 156 days after intestinal transplant. These receptors were obtained from a human patient who received an intestinal transplant, so some T cells may come from the graft donor. The CDR3 runs from the conserved cysteine through the conserved F or W. Fields, in order: D gene, clone size, J gene, V gene, CDR3 protein, CDR3 DNA. A D gene is named only where the DNA matches it firmly. Rows give clone size only sometimes, using once, few, many, or a class for an expanded clone.

d_call: NA; clone_size: NA; j_call: TRBJ2-1; v_call: TRBV14; cdr3_aa: CASSQDVGALYNEQFF; cdr3_nt: TGTGCCAGCAGCCAAGATGTCGGGGCCCTATACAATGAGCAGTTCTTC
d_call: TRBD1; clone_size: NA; j_call: TRBJ2-7; v_call: TRBV5-5; cdr3_aa: CASSLTGAYEQYF; cdr3_nt: TGTGCCAGCAGTCTGACAGGGGCCTACGAGCAGTACTTC
d_call: TRBD1; clone_size: NA; j_call: TRBJ2-1; v_call: TRBV5-8; cdr3_aa: CASSVAGGNEQFF; cdr3_nt: TGTGCCAGCAGCGTAGCAGGGGGCAATGAGCAGTTCTTC
d_call: NA; clone_size: NA; j_call: TRBJ1-4; v_call: TRBV6-1; cdr3_aa: CASSGDLRKEKLFF; cdr3_nt: TGTGCCAGCAGTGGGGACTTAAGGAAGGAAAAACTGTTTTTT
d_call: NA; clone_size: NA; j_call: TRBJ1-1; v_call: TRBV9; cdr3_aa: CASSVAVSGPEAFF; cdr3_nt: TGTGCCAGCAGCGTAGCTGTCTCGGGACCTGAAGCTTTCTTT
d_call: NA; clone_size: few; j_call: TRBJ1-2; v_call: TRBV7-9; cdr3_aa: CASVTDRFSYTF; cdr3_nt: TGTGCCAGCGTCACGGACCGTTTTAGCTACACCTTC
d_call: TRBD2; clone_size: NA; j_call: TRBJ2-7; v_call: TRBV4-3; cdr3_aa: CASSQARGVRSYEQYF; cdr3_nt: TGCGCCAGCAGCCAAGCCCGGGGGGTTCGCTCCTACGAGCAGTACTTC
d_call: TRBD2; clone_size: NA; j_call: TRBJ2-1; v_call: TRBV6-4; cdr3_aa: CASTPGTSGGDEQFF; cdr3_nt: TGTGCCAGCACCCCCGGGACTAGCGGGGGCGATGAGCAGTTCTTC
d_call: NA; clone_size: NA; j_call: TRBJ1-1; v_call: TRBV2; cdr3_aa: CASRGALGNANTEAFF; cdr3_nt: TGTGCCAGCAGGGGGGCTCTAGGGAACGCGAACACTGAAGCTTTCTTT
d_call: TRBD2; clone_size: NA; j_call: TRBJ2-3; v_call: TRBV25-1; cdr3_aa: CASSGGAHTQYF; cdr3_nt: TGTGCCAGCAGCGGGGGGGCCCATACGCAGTATTTT
d_call: NA; clone_size: NA; j_call: TRBJ2-5; v_call: TRBV6-5; cdr3_aa: CASSRRRYQETQYF; cdr3_nt: TGTGCCAGCAGCCGACGGAGGTACCAAGAGACCCAGTACTTC
d_call: TRBD1; clone_size: NA; j_call: TRBJ1-1; v_call: TRBV13; cdr3_aa: CASSSQGAITEAFF; cdr3_nt: TGTGCCAGCAGCTCACAGGGGGCTATAACTGAAGCTTTCTTT
d_call: NA; clone_size: once; j_call: TRBJ2-1; v_call: TRBV27; cdr3_aa: CASSFGFQGEQFF; cdr3_nt: TGTGCCAGCAGTTTCGGCTTCCAGGGTGAGCAGTTCTTC
d_call: NA; clone_size: NA; j_call: TRBJ2-3; v_call: TRBV28; cdr3_aa: CASSFPSQGPDTQYF; cdr3_nt: TGTGCCAGCAGTTTCCCCAGCCAGGGCCCAGATACGCAGTATTTT
d_call: TRBD2; clone_size: NA; j_call: TRBJ2-1; v_call: TRBV5-4; cdr3_aa: CASSSSGGANEQFF; cdr3_nt: TGTGCCAGCAGCTCGAGCGGGGGGGCCAATGAGCAGTTCTTC
d_call: TRBD1; clone_size: NA; j_call: TRBJ1-5; v_call: TRBV19; cdr3_aa: CASSTGQGNQPQHF; cdr3_nt: TGTGCCAGTAGTACCGGACAGGGAAATCAGCCCCAGCATTTT
d_call: NA; clone_size: NA; j_call: TRBJ2-1; v_call: TRBV30; cdr3_aa: CAWTGSSYNEQFF; cdr3_nt: TGTGCCTGGACCGGGAGCTCCTACAATGAGCAGTTCTTC
d_call: NA; clone_size: NA; j_call: TRBJ1-2; v_call: TRBV6-5; cdr3_aa: CASSYRPEDYGYTF; cdr3_nt: TGTGCCAGCAGTTACCGCCCGGAAGACTATGGCTACACCTTC
d_call: TRBD1; clone_size: NA; j_call: TRBJ2-7; v_call: TRBV4-1; cdr3_aa: CASSQNRGSYEQYF; cdr3_nt: TGCGCCAGCAGCCAAAACAGGGGGTCCTACGAGCAGTACTTC
d_call: TRBD2; clone_size: NA; j_call: TRBJ2-7; v_call: TRBV6-6; cdr3_aa: CASSNTGTSTHEQYF; cdr3_nt: TGTGCCAGCAGTAACACCGGGACTAGCACCCACGAGCAGTACTTC
d_call: TRBD1; clone_size: NA; j_call: TRBJ1-3; v_call: TRBV2; cdr3_aa: CASSDLGQGAGNTIYF; cdr3_nt: TGTGCCAGCAGTGATTTGGGACAGGGAGCTGGAAACACCATATATTTT
d_call: TRBD2; clone_size: NA; j_call: TRBJ2-1; v_call: TRBV4-3; cdr3_aa: CASSLLLTSGVLNEQFF; cdr3_nt: TGCGCCAGCAGCCTCCTACTGACTAGCGGGGTCTTGAATGAGCAGTTCTTC
d_call: NA; clone_size: NA; j_call: TRBJ1-2; v_call: TRBV30; cdr3_aa: CAWKSFLGYTF; cdr3_nt: TGTGCCTGGAAGAGCTTTCTAGGCTACACCTTC
d_call: NA; clone_size: NA; j_call: TRBJ2-3; v_call: TRBV7-9; cdr3_aa: CASETVPSTDTQYF; cdr3_nt: TGTGCCAGCGAAACGGTACCTAGCACAGATACGCAGTATTTT
d_call: NA; clone_size: NA; j_call: TRBJ1-1; v_call: TRBV5-1; cdr3_aa: CASSWIMNTEAFF; cdr3_nt: TGCGCCAGCAGTTGGATTATGAACACTGAAGCTTTCTTT
d_call: NA; clone_size: NA; j_call: TRBJ1-1; v_call: TRBV7-9; cdr3_aa: CASSLPRQGGNTEAFF; cdr3_nt: TGTGCCAGCAGCTTACCGCGGCAGGGCGGCAACACTGAAGCTTTCTTT
d_call: NA; clone_size: NA; j_call: TRBJ2-1; v_call: TRBV5-1; cdr3_aa: CASSWRPYNEQFF; cdr3_nt: TGCGCCAGCAGCTGGAGACCCTACAATGAGCAGTTCTTC
d_call: TRBD1; clone_size: NA; j_call: TRBJ1-2; v_call: TRBV7-2; cdr3_aa: CASSQLRGGGLYGYTF; cdr3_nt: TGTGCCAGCAGCCAACTTCGGGGAGGGGGCCTCTATGGCTACACCTTC
d_call: NA; clone_size: NA; j_call: TRBJ1-1; v_call: TRBV4-2; cdr3_aa: CASSQARAMNTEAFF; cdr3_nt: TGTGCCAGCAGCCAAGCCCGGGCCATGAACACTGAAGCTTTCTTT
d_call: NA; clone_size: once; j_call: TRBJ2-5; v_call: TRBV12-1; cdr3_aa: CASSSDSRDQETQYF; cdr3_nt: TGTGCCAGCAGCTCGGACAGTCGTGACCAAGAGACCCAGTACTTC
d_call: NA; clone_size: NA; j_call: TRBJ2-1; v_call: TRBV9; cdr3_aa: CASRPNSYNEQFF; cdr3_nt: TGTGCCAGCAGGCCCAACTCCTACAATGAGCAGTTCTTC
d_call: NA; clone_size: NA; j_call: TRBJ2-6; v_call: TRBV7-9; cdr3_aa: CASSHRPGSGANVLTF; cdr3_nt: TGTGCCAGCAGCCATCGACCAGGGTCTGGGGCCAACGTCCTGACTTTC
d_call: TRBD2; clone_size: NA; j_call: TRBJ2-5; v_call: TRBV7-6; cdr3_aa: CASSVLAAQETQYF; cdr3_nt: TGTGCCAGCAGCGTACTAGCGGCACAAGAGACCCAGTACTTC
d_call: NA; clone_size: NA; j_call: TRBJ2-1; v_call: TRBV4-1; cdr3_aa: CASSPLATSYNEQFF; cdr3_nt: TGCGCCAGCAGCCCCCTCGCTACCTCCTACAATGAGCAGTTCTTC
d_call: NA; clone_size: NA; j_call: TRBJ2-1; v_call: TRBV5-8; cdr3_aa: CASSTVWLFSSYNEQFF; cdr3_nt: TGTGCCAGCAGCACGGTCTGGCTATTCAGCTCCTACAATGAGCAGTTCTTC
d_call: NA; clone_size: NA; j_call: TRBJ2-7; v_call: TRBV14; cdr3_aa: CASSPSPYEQYF; cdr3_nt: TGTGCCAGCAGCCCTAGCCCCTACGAGCAGTACTTC
d_call: TRBD2; clone_size: NA; j_call: TRBJ2-2; v_call: TRBV6-1; cdr3_aa: CASSEFRGLAGGPGTGELFF; cdr3_nt: TGTGCCAGCAGTGAATTCCGGGGCCTAGCGGGAGGGCCGGGCACCGGGGAGCTGTTTTTT
d_call: NA; clone_size: NA; j_call: TRBJ1-5; v_call: TRBV6-6; cdr3_aa: CASSLGAGNQPQHF; cdr3_nt: TGTGCCAGCAGTCTAGGGGCGGGCAATCAGCCCCAGCATTTT
d_call: NA; clone_size: NA; j_call: TRBJ1-5; v_call: TRBV5-5; cdr3_aa: CASTAGAESNQPQHF; cdr3_nt: TGTGCCAGCACCGCTGGGGCCGAGAGTAATCAGCCCCAGCATTTT
d_call: TRBD1; clone_size: NA; j_call: TRBJ1-5; v_call: TRBV7-9; cdr3_aa: CASSPRTGRNNQPQHF; cdr3_nt: TGTGCCAGCAGCCCCAGGACAGGCAGAAACAATCAGCCCCAGCATTTT
d_call: TRBD2; clone_size: NA; j_call: TRBJ2-2; v_call: TRBV7-8; cdr3_aa: CASNSIEVAGANTGELFF; cdr3_nt: TGTGCCAGCAACTCAATCGAGGTGGCGGGGGCGAACACCGGGGAGCTGTTTTTT
d_call: NA; clone_size: NA; j_call: TRBJ2-1; v_call: TRBV11-2; cdr3_aa: CASSSPPIRKGPIEQFF; cdr3_nt: TGTGCCAGCAGCTCCCCCCCGATCAGGAAGGGCCCAATCGAGCAGTTCTTC
d_call: TRBD1; clone_size: NA; j_call: TRBJ2-1; v_call: TRBV27; cdr3_aa: CASSPYPGQVYNEQFF; cdr3_nt: TGTGCCAGCAGTCCATACCCGGGACAGGTCTACAATGAGCAGTTCTTC
d_call: NA; clone_size: NA; j_call: TRBJ1-2; v_call: TRBV7-6; cdr3_aa: CASSPAGQHGYTF; cdr3_nt: TGTGCCAGCAGCCCGGCGGGACAACATGGCTACACCTTC
d_call: TRBD1; clone_size: NA; j_call: TRBJ1-2; v_call: TRBV27; cdr3_aa: CASSPGQGALVGYTF; cdr3_nt: TGTGCCAGCAGTCCCGGACAGGGGGCTCTTGTTGGCTACACCTTC
d_call: NA; clone_size: few; j_call: TRBJ1-5; v_call: TRBV19; cdr3_aa: CASTIGSSNQPQHF; cdr3_nt: TGTGCCAGTACCATTGGGTCCAGCAATCAGCCCCAGCATTTT
d_call: TRBD1; clone_size: NA; j_call: TRBJ1-5; v_call: TRBV6-5; cdr3_aa: CASRPTGAFNQPQHF; cdr3_nt: TGTGCCAGCAGGCCAACAGGGGCCTTCAATCAGCCCCAGCACTTT
d_call: NA; clone_size: NA; j_call: TRBJ1-2; v_call: TRBV5-6; cdr3_aa: CASSLAKLGPAYGYTF; cdr3_nt: TGTGCCAGCAGCTTGGCCAAACTTGGCCCGGCCTATGGCTACACCTTC
d_call: NA; clone_size: NA; j_call: TRBJ1-1; v_call: TRBV27; cdr3_aa: CASSLGTLGVNTEAFF; cdr3_nt: TGTGCCAGCAGTTTAGGGACTCTGGGGGTGAACACTGAAGCTTTCTTT